Shown below are 5 T cell receptor beta chains from a single sample sequenced in a study of T cells after yellow fever vaccination. TCRdb used MiXCR to reprocess the 5' RACE reads, holding one entry per CDR3 protein. The sample holds hundreds of thousands of distinct CDR3 sequences, around a fifth seen once. The starting material was PBMCs, obtained less than 25 days after the first yellow fever vaccination. The receptor set was obtained from a man aged 18 to 29 who received the YFV17D yellow fever vaccine.

This clonotype has more than one count but fewer than ten. The V gene is TRBV7-2, the J gene TRBJ1-3; no clear D gene. Germline CDR1 SGHTA, CDR2 FQGNSA. The CDR3 consists of 14 residues. V lost 5 bases, J lost 0 bases, and 8 bases lay in between. The CDR3 DNA reads as TGTGCCAGCAGCCCCGGGATCTCTGGAAACACCATATATTTT. This translates into CASSPGISGNTIYF.

This clonotype was detected ten times or more. The chain recombines TRBV10-3 with TRBJ2-1; D tentatively reads TRBD1 or TRBD2 (6 bases each). The germline V gene encodes CDR1 ENHRY and CDR2 SYGVKD. The CDR3 spans 12 residues. Trimming removed 3 bases from V and 9 bases from J, with 9 bases in between. In nucleotides, the CDR3 is TGTGCCATCAGTGACCGGGGGCGTGAGCAGTTCTTC. This sequence encodes CAISDRGREQFF.

The J gene is TRBJ1-2, the V gene TRBV29-1; no clear D gene. Germline CDR1 SQVTM, CDR2 ANQGSEA. CDR3 length: 12 amino acids. The V gene lost 6 bases and the J gene lost 7 bases, with 15 bases spanning the gap. The CDR3 sequence: CSVPGPRRGYTF. CDR3 coding DNA: TGCAGCGTCCCCGGCCCGCGTCGTGGCTACACCTTC.

The gene calls are TRBV20-1 and TRBJ2-7, with D uncertain. CDR1 is DFQATT and CDR2 is SNEGSKA in the germline V gene (reference sequence). V lost 6 bases, J lost 5 bases, and 11 bases lay in between. This CDR3 has 11 amino acids. CDR3 in DNA: TGCAGTGCCCGGTGGGTCAACGAGCAGTACTTC. It yields the protein CSARWVNEQYF.

This clonotype was observed a handful of times. This chain links TRBV7-2 with TRBJ1-4; 7 nucleotides agree with TRBD1. CDR3 size: 15 residues. The V and J ends lost 5 bases and 5 bases, in that order; junction bases with no gene match: 8. Germline V gene data show CDR1 as SGHTA and CDR2 as FQGNSA. CDR3 amino acids: CASSPRTGLNEKLFF. CDR3 nucleotide sequence: TGTGCCAGCAGCCCGAGGACAGGCCTAAATGAAAAACTGTTTTTT.